This T cell receptor beta chain was documented in a study of T cell responses to AZD1222 COVID-19 vaccine. Findings and limits, study-wide: Reports say nearly half of spike-specific TCRs go after unmutated variant regions.

Regarding this clone: The antigen is not known.

Sequenced by immunoSEQ multiplex PCR; TCRdb stores in-frame clones only, minus some. This sample has about 120,000 clones, with 89% found just once. CDR1 is LNHDA and CDR2 is SQIVND in the germline V gene (reference sequence). V was cut by 6 bases and J by 0 bases, with 15 bases left in between. The CDR3 contains 17 residues. This specimen was peripheral blood, taken on day 0 of AZD1222 vaccination. The chain carries TRBV19 and TRBJ1-6, with D perhaps TRBD1 (5 bases). This TCR came from an adult in good health. The CDR3 region is CASSPRDRSSYNSPLHF. The CDR3 nucleotides are TGTGCCAGTAGCCCCAGGGACCGGAGCTCCTATAATTCACCCCTCCACTTT. Variable domain in full (rest from reference TRBV19 and TRBJ1-6): DGGITQSPKYLFRKEGQNVTLSCEQNLNHDAMYWYRQDPGQGLRLIYYSQIVNDFQKGDIAEGYSVSREKKESFPLTVTSAQKNPTAFYLCASSPRDRSSYNSPLHFGNGTRLTVT.